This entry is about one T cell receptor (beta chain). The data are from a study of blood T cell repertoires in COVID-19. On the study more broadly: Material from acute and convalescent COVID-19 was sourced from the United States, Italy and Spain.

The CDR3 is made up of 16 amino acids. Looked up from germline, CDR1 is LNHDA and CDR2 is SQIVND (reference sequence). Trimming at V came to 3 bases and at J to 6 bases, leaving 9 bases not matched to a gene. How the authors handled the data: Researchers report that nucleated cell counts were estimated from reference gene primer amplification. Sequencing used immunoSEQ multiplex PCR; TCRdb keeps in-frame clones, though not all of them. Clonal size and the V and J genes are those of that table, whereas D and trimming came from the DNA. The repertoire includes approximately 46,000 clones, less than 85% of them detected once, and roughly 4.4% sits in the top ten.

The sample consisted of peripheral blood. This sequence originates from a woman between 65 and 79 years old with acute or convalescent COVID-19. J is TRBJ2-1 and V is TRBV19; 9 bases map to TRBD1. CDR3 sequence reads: CASSIFHDRGINEQFF. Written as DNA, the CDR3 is TGTGCCAGTAGTATCTTCCACGACAGGGGGATCAATGAGCAGTTCTTC.